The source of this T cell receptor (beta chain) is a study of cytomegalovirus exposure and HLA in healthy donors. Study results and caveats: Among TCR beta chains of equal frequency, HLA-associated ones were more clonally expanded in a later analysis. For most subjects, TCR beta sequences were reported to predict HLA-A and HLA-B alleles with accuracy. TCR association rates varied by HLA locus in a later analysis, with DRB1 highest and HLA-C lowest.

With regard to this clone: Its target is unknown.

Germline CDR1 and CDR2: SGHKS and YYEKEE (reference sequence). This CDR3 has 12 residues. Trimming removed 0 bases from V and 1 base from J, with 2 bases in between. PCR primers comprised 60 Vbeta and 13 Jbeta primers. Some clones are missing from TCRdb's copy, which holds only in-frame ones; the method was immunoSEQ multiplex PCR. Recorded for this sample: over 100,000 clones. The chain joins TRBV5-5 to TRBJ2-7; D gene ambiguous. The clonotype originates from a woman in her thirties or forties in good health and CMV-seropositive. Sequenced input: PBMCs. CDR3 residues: CASSLASYEQYF. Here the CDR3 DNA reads TGTGCCAGCAGCTTGGCTTCCTACGAGCAGTACTTC.